This TCR beta chain was retrieved from a study of shared clonotypes between healthy human individuals. Turning to the study itself: The cohort had two women and a few men, ages 18 to 49.

Germline assignment: CDR1 SGHDN and CDR2 FVKESK. The CDR3 covers 14 residues. V gave up 5 bases and J gave up 1 base, with 8 bases separating them. This table comes from immunoSEQ multiplex PCR, and its TCRdb copy is limited to in-frame clones, with some not included. This sample has a few million clones; 93% occur once, and the top ten carry 0.39%. The chain carries TRBV14 and TRBJ2-2, with D possibly matching TRBD1 (6 bases). This TCR was sampled from a man aged 18 to 35 in good health. Some clones in this sample may be carry-over from other donors' samples. The sequenced sample was naive CD4+ T cells from PBMCs. As to subset: CD45RA+ positively selected. CDR3 region: CASSWTVNTGELFF. CDR3 nucleotide sequence: TGTGCCAGCAGCTGGACAGTGAACACCGGGGAGCTGTTTTTT.